This T cell receptor (beta chain) came from a study of blood T cell repertoires in COVID-19. Study-wide context: Some COVID-19 samples were acute and others convalescent; all came from the United States, Italy and Spain. T cells, B-cell-depleted T cells, or PBMCs supplied cDNA or gDNA.

The data were produced by immunoSEQ multiplex PCR, yet TCRdb's version contains in-frame clones alone and is incomplete. Of 410,000 or so clones listed, 86% are singletons. This TCR derives from a woman aged 25 to 39 with active or convalescent COVID-19. Input material: peripheral blood.

CDR3 protein: CASSQGPGTPYEQYF. CDR3 in DNA: TGTGCCAGCAGCCAGGGTCCCGGGACACCTTACGAGCAGTACTTC. The chain has TRBV3-1 (or the pseudogene TRBV3-2) and TRBJ2-7; D might be TRBD1 (6 bases). V was pared by 3 bases and J by 4 bases, with 16 bases between. The CDR3 length is 15 residues. CDR1 and CDR2 from the germline V gene are LGHDT and YNNKEL (reference sequence).